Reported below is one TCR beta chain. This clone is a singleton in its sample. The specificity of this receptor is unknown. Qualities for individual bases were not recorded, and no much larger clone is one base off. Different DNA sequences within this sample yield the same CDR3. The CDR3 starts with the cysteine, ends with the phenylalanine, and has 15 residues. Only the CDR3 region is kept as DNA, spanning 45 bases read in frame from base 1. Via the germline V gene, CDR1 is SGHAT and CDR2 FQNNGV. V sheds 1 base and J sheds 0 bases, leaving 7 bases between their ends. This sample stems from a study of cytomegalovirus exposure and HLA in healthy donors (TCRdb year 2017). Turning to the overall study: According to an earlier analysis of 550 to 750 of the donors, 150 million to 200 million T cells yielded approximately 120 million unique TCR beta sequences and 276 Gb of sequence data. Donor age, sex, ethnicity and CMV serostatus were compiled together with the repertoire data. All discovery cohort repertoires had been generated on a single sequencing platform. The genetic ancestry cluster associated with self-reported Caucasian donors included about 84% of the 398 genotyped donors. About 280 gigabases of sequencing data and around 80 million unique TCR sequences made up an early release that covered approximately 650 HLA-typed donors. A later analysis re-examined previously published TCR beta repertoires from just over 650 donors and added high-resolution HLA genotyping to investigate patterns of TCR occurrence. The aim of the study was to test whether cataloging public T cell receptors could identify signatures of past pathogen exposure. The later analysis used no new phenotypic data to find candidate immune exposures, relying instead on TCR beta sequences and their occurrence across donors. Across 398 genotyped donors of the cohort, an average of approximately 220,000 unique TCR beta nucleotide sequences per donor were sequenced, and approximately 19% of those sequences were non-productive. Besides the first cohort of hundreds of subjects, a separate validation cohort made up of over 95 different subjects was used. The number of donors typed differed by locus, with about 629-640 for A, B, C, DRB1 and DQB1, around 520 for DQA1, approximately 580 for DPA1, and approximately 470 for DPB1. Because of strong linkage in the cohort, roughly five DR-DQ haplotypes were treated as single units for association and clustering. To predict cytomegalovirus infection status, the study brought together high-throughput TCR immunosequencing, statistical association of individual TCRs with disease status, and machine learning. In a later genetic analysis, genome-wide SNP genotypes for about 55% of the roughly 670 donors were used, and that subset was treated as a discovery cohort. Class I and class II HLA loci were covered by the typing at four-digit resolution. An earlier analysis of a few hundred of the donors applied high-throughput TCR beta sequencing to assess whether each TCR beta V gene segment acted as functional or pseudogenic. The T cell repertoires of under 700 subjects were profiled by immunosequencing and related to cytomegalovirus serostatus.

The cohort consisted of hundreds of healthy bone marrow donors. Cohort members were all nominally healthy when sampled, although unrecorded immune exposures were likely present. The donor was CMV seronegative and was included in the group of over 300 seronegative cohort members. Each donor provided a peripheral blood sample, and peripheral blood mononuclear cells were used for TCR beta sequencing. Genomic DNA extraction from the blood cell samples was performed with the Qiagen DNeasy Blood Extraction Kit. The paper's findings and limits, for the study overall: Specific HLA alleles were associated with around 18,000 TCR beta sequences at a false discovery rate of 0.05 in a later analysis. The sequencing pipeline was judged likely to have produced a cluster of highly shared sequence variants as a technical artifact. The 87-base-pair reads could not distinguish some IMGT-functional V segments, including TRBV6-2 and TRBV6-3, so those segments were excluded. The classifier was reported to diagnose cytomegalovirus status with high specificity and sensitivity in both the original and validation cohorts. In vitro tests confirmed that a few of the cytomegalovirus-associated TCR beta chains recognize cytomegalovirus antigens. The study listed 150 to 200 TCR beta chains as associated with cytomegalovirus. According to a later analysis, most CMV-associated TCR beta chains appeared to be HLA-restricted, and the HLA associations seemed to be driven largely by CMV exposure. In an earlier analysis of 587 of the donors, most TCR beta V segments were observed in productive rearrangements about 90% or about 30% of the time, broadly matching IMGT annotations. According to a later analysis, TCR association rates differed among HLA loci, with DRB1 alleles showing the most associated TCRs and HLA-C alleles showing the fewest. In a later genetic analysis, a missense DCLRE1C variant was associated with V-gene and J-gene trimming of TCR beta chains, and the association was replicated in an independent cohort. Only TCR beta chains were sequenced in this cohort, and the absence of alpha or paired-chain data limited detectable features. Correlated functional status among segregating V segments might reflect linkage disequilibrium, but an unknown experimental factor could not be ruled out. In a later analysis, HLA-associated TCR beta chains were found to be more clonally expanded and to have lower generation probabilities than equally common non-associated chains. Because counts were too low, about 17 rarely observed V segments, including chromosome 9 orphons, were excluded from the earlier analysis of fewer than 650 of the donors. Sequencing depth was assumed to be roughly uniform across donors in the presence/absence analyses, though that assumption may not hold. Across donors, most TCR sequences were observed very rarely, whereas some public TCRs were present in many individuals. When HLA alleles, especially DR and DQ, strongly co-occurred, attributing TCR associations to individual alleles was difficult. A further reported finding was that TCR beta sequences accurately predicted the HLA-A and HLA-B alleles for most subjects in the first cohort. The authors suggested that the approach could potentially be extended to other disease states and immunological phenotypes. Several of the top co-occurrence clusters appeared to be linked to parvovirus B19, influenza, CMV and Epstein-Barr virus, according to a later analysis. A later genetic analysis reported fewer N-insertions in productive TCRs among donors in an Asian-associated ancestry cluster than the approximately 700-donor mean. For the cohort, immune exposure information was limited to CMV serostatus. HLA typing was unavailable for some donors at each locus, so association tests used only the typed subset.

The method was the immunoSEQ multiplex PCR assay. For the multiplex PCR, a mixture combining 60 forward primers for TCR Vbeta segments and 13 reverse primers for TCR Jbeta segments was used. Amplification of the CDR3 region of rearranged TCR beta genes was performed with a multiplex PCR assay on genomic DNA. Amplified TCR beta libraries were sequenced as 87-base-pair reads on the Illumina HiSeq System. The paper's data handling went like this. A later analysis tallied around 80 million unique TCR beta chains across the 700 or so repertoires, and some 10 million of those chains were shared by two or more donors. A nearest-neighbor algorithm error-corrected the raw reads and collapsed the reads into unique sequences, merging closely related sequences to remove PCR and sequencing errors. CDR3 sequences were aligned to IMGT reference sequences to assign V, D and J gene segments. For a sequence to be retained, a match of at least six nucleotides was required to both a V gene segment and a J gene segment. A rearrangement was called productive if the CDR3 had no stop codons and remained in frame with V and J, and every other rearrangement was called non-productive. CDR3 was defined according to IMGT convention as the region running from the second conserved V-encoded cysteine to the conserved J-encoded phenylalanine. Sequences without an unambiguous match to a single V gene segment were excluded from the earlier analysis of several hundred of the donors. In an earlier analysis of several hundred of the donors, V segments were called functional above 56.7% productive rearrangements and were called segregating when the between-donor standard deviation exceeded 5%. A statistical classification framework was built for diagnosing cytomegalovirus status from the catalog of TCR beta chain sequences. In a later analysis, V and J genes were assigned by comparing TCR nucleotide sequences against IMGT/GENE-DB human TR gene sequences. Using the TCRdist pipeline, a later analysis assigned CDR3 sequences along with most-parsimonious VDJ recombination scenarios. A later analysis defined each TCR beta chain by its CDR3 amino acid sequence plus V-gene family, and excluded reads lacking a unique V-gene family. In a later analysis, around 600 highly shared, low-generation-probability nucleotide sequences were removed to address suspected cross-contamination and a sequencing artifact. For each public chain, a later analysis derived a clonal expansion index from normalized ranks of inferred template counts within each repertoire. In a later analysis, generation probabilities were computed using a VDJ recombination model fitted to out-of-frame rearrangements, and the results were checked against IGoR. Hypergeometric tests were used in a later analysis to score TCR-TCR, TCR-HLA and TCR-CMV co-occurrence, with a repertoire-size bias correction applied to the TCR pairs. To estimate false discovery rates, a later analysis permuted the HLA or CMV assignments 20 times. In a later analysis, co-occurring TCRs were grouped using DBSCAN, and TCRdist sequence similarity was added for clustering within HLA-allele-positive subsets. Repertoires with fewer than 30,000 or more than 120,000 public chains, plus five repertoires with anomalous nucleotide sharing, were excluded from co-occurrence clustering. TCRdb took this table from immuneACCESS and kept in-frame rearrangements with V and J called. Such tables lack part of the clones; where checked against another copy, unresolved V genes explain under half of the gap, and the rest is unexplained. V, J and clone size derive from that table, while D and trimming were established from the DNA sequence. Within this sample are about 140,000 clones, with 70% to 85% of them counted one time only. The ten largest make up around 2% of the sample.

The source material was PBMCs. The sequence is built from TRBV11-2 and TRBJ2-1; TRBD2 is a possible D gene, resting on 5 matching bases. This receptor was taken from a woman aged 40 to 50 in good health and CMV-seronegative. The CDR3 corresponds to CASSLGGRSYNEQFF. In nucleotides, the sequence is TGTGCCAGCAGCTTAGGCGGGCGCTCCTACAATGAGCAGTTCTTC.